The rows below give T cell receptor beta chains drawn from one sample of a study of cytomegalovirus exposure and HLA in healthy donors. Some clones are missing from TCRdb's copy, which holds only in-frame ones; the method was immunoSEQ multiplex PCR. The sample has around 150,000 clones, 70% to 90% seen once. Sample: PBMCs. All receptors come from a man aged 18 to 29 in good health and CMV-seronegative. Each CDR3 is given with its conserved first and last residue. The D gene is left open where the match is weak. Clone size, where shown, is once, few, many, or a class for clones that have expanded.

TRBJ1-5	13	NA	TRBV19	NA	TGTGCCAGTAGTCCAGGGCACAATCAGCCCCAGCATTTT	CASSPGHNQPQHF
TRBJ2-2	17	TRBD1	TRBV5-4	NA	TGTGCCAGCAGACCTACGGGACAGGGGGCCGACACCGGGGAGCTGTTTTTT	CASRPTGQGADTGELFF
TRBJ2-7	16	TRBD2	TRBV25-1	NA	TGTGCCAGCAGGGTACCTACTAGCGGGCAGACCTACGAGCAGTACTTC	CASRVPTSGQTYEQYF
TRBJ1-2	16	TRBD1	TRBV2	few	TGTGCCAGCAGTACACAGGGGGCGACCTACGACTATGGCTACACCTTC	CASSTQGATYDYGYTF
TRBJ1-1	15	NA	TRBV7-6	NA	TGTGCCAGCAGCTTAATCGGACAGCTGAACACTGAAGCTTTCTTT	CASSLIGQLNTEAFF
TRBJ2-5	13	NA	TRBV7-7	NA	TGTGCTAGCACTCCGTCCTTACAAGAGACCCAGTACTTC	CASTPSLQETQYF
TRBJ2-6	16	TRBD1	TRBV11-2	NA	TGTGCCAGCAGCTTCCACAGGGGAAGTGGGGCCAACGTCCTGACTTTC	CASSFHRGSGANVLTF
TRBJ1-1	14	TRBD1	TRBV5-1	NA	TGCGCCAGCAGCCTGACAGGGGGCGGCACTGAAGCTTTCTTT	CASSLTGGGTEAFF
TRBJ2-1	13	NA	TRBV15	NA	TGTGCCACCAGGGTCGGGAGCTACAATGAGCAGTTCTTC	CATRVGSYNEQFF
TRBJ2-2	15	NA	TRBV5-4	NA	TGTGCCAGCCGATCCGGTGGGGGGTTCACCGGGGAGCTGTTTTTT	CASRSGGGFTGELFF
TRBJ2-5	12	NA	TRBV5-1	NA	TGCGCCAGCAGCTCACAGGGAGAGACCCAGTACTTC	CASSSQGETQYF